The rows below give T cell receptor beta chains drawn from one sample of a study of control samples from healthy donors and cancer patients. The data were produced by immunoSEQ multiplex PCR, yet TCRdb's version contains in-frame clones alone and is incomplete. The repertoire holds more than 95,000 clones, with 85% to 95% as singletons. Material: blood. The receptors here all came from a man aged 25-45 years in good health. Both conserved end residues are part of each CDR3. A D gene is named only where the DNA matches it firmly. The size entry is marked missing in some rows and otherwise reads once, few, many or a size class.

abundance: .
j_gene: TRBJ1-4
d_gene: .
v_gene: TRBV5-4
CDR3aa: CASSLRGNEKLFF
CDR3nt: TGTGCCAGCAGCTTAAGGGGGAATGAAAAACTGTTTTTT

abundance: .
j_gene: TRBJ1-1
d_gene: .
v_gene: TRBV5-6
CDR3aa: CASSLKGPTEAFF
CDR3nt: TGTGCCAGCAGCTTGAAAGGGCCCACTGAAGCTTTCTTT

abundance: .
j_gene: TRBJ1-5
d_gene: .
v_gene: TRBV7-2
CDR3aa: CASSLNGQPQHF
CDR3nt: TGTGCCAGCAGCTTAAACGGACAGCCCCAGCATTTT

abundance: .
j_gene: TRBJ1-5
d_gene: .
v_gene: TRBV2
CDR3aa: CASTPEGYGNQPQHF
CDR3nt: TGTGCCAGCACCCCCGAAGGGTATGGCAATCAGCCCCAGCATTTT

abundance: .
j_gene: TRBJ1-2
d_gene: TRBD1
v_gene: TRBV19
CDR3aa: CASKRDRGADYGYTF
CDR3nt: TGTGCCAGTAAGAGGGACAGGGGAGCCGACTATGGCTACACCTTC

abundance: .
j_gene: TRBJ2-1
d_gene: .
v_gene: TRBV6-5
CDR3aa: CASRTLIWGDNEQFF
CDR3nt: TGTGCCAGCAGGACGCTTATCTGGGGAGACAATGAGCAGTTCTTC

abundance: .
j_gene: TRBJ1-4
d_gene: TRBD1
v_gene: TRBV7-9
CDR3aa: CASSLTPGDRGWEKLFF
CDR3nt: TGTGCCAGCAGCTTAACCCCGGGGGACAGGGGCTGGGAAAAACTGTTTTTT

abundance: .
j_gene: TRBJ2-7
d_gene: .
v_gene: TRBV11-2
CDR3aa: CASSFGRHYEQYF
CDR3nt: TGTGCCAGCAGCTTTGGCCGCCACTACGAGCAGTACTTC

abundance: .
j_gene: TRBJ1-2
d_gene: .
v_gene: TRBV9
CDR3aa: CASSVTYREGYTF
CDR3nt: TGTGCCAGCAGCGTCACCTACAGGGAAGGCTACACCTTC

abundance: .
j_gene: TRBJ2-5
d_gene: TRBD2
v_gene: TRBV14
CDR3aa: CASSFKRGGGETQYF
CDR3nt: TGTGCCAGCAGCTTCAAGCGGGGGGGCGGAGAGACCCAGTACTTC

abundance: .
j_gene: TRBJ1-5
d_gene: TRBD1
v_gene: TRBV27
CDR3aa: CASSLAGQGHQPQHF
CDR3nt: TGTGCCAGCAGTTTAGCAGGACAGGGTCATCAGCCCCAGCATTTT

abundance: .
j_gene: TRBJ2-2
d_gene: TRBD1
v_gene: TRBV5-6
CDR3aa: CASIRVGTVNTGELFF
CDR3nt: TGTGCCAGCATCCGCGTTGGGACAGTCAACACCGGGGAGCTGTTTTTT

abundance: .
j_gene: TRBJ1-1
d_gene: .
v_gene: TRBV4-2
CDR3aa: CASSQRRGGGTEAFF
CDR3nt: TGTGCCAGCAGCCAGAGGCGGGGAGGGGGCACTGAAGCTTTCTTT

abundance: .
j_gene: TRBJ2-3
d_gene: .
v_gene: TRBV9
CDR3aa: CASSVVGGRADTQYF
CDR3nt: TGTGCCAGCAGCGTAGTTGGGGGGCGGGCAGATACGCAGTATTTT

abundance: many
j_gene: TRBJ1-6
d_gene: TRBD1
v_gene: TRBV19
CDR3aa: CASQTGTGNSPLHF
CDR3nt: TGTGCCAGTCAGACCGGGACAGGGAATTCACCCCTCCACTTT

abundance: .
j_gene: TRBJ1-1
d_gene: TRBD1
v_gene: TRBV28
CDR3aa: CASQQFRGIGRGRTEAFF
CDR3nt: TGTGCCAGCCAACAGTTTCGGGGAATCGGGAGGGGGCGAACTGAAGCTTTCTTT

abundance: .
j_gene: TRBJ1-1
d_gene: .
v_gene: TRBV5-8
CDR3aa: CASTEGPTEAFF
CDR3nt: TGTGCCAGCACGGAAGGGCCCACTGAAGCTTTCTTT

abundance: once
j_gene: TRBJ2-5
d_gene: .
v_gene: TRBV19
CDR3aa: CASSTTQGRGETQYF
CDR3nt: TGTGCCAGTAGTACTACACAGGGCAGGGGCGAGACCCAGTACTTC

abundance: .
j_gene: TRBJ2-1
d_gene: TRBD1
v_gene: TRBV24-1
CDR3aa: CATSDRPTGLTSYNEQFF
CDR3nt: TGTGCCACCAGTGACCGACCGACAGGGTTGACCTCCTACAATGAGCAGTTCTTC

abundance: .
j_gene: TRBJ2-3
d_gene: .
v_gene: TRBV19
CDR3aa: CATSRRGKTLKFTDTQYF
CDR3nt: TGTGCCACCTCACGTAGGGGGAAGACCCTTAAATTCACAGATACGCAGTATTTT

abundance: .
j_gene: TRBJ1-2
d_gene: .
v_gene: TRBV7-9
CDR3aa: CASSLSLGLADYGYTF
CDR3nt: TGTGCCAGCAGCTTATCTTTAGGGCTAGCGGACTATGGCTACACCTTC

abundance: once
j_gene: TRBJ1-1
d_gene: .
v_gene: TRBV2
CDR3aa: CARRLRMNTEAFF
CDR3nt: TGTGCCAGGAGATTACGAATGAACACTGAAGCTTTCTTT

abundance: .
j_gene: TRBJ1-1
d_gene: .
v_gene: TRBV6-5
CDR3aa: CASSYSAGGKAFF
CDR3nt: TGTGCCAGCAGTTACTCGGCTGGGGGGAAAGCTTTCTTT

abundance: .
j_gene: TRBJ1-5
d_gene: TRBD1
v_gene: TRBV19
CDR3aa: CASSTDRVQPQHF
CDR3nt: TGTGCCAGTAGCACCGACAGGGTTCAGCCCCAGCATTTT

abundance: .
j_gene: TRBJ2-3
d_gene: .
v_gene: TRBV14
CDR3aa: CATQEGDLTDTQYF
CDR3nt: TGTGCCACCCAGGAAGGGGACCTCACAGATACGCAGTATTTT

abundance: once
j_gene: TRBJ1-5
d_gene: .
v_gene: TRBV18
CDR3aa: CASSPATGGNQPQHF
CDR3nt: TGTGCCAGCTCACCCGCCACCGGGGGAAATCAGCCCCAGCATTTT

abundance: once
j_gene: TRBJ2-7
d_gene: TRBD2
v_gene: TRBV27
CDR3aa: CASPSPGGGNYEQYF
CDR3nt: TGTGCCAGCCCTTCACCGGGGGGAGGGAACTACGAGCAGTACTTC

abundance: .
j_gene: TRBJ2-2
d_gene: .
v_gene: TRBV15
CDR3aa: CATSRDRRAGELFF
CDR3nt: TGTGCCACCAGCAGAGACAGGCGGGCCGGGGAGCTGTTTTTT

abundance: .
j_gene: TRBJ1-4
d_gene: .
v_gene: TRBV29-1
CDR3aa: CSSLTDTEKLFF
CDR3nt: TGCAGCTCCCTGACCGACACGGAAAAACTGTTTTTT

abundance: .
j_gene: TRBJ2-7
d_gene: TRBD2
v_gene: TRBV27
CDR3aa: CASKLQRGDTYEQYF
CDR3nt: TGTGCCAGCAAGTTGCAGCGGGGGGATACCTACGAGCAGTACTTC

abundance: .
j_gene: TRBJ2-3
d_gene: TRBD2
v_gene: TRBV7-3
CDR3aa: CASRSTAGGRTDTQYF
CDR3nt: TGTGCCAGCAGATCGACGGCGGGGGGGCGCACAGATACGCAGTATTTT

abundance: .
j_gene: TRBJ2-3
d_gene: TRBD1
v_gene: TRBV7-2
CDR3aa: CASSLGTGFGQDTQYF
CDR3nt: TGTGCCAGCAGCTTAGGGACAGGGTTTGGCCAAGATACGCAGTATTTT

abundance: .
j_gene: TRBJ1-2
d_gene: .
v_gene: TRBV10-3
CDR3aa: CAISEIDPSAYGYTF
CDR3nt: TGTGCCATCAGTGAGATAGATCCGTCAGCCTATGGCTACACCTTC

abundance: .
j_gene: TRBJ2-2
d_gene: TRBD2
v_gene: TRBV30
CDR3aa: CAWSSGGSGSGELFF
CDR3nt: TGTGCCTGGAGTTCGGGGGGGAGTGGGTCCGGGGAGCTGTTTTTT

abundance: .
j_gene: TRBJ2-2
d_gene: TRBD1
v_gene: TRBV5-6
CDR3aa: CASSLGGQTLPTGELFF
CDR3nt: TGTGCCAGCAGCTTGGGGGGACAGACCCTACCCACCGGGGAGCTGTTTTTT

abundance: .
j_gene: TRBJ1-1
d_gene: .
v_gene: TRBV6-1
CDR3aa: CASSDTGSGTEAFF
CDR3nt: TGTGCCAGCAGTGACACAGGGTCGGGCACTGAAGCTTTCTTT

abundance: few
j_gene: TRBJ1-4
d_gene: .
v_gene: TRBV7-9
CDR3aa: CASSFGMAAGEKLFF
CDR3nt: TGTGCCAGCAGCTTCGGCATGGCGGCCGGAGAAAAACTGTTTTTT

abundance: .
j_gene: TRBJ1-1
d_gene: .
v_gene: TRBV6-5
CDR3aa: CASSYNPDSHTEAFF
CDR3nt: TGTGCCAGCAGTTACAACCCGGACAGCCACACTGAAGCTTTCTTT

abundance: .
j_gene: TRBJ2-7
d_gene: .
v_gene: TRBV27
CDR3aa: CASSQGTREQYF
CDR3nt: TGTGCCAGCTCCCAGGGGACGCGCGAGCAGTACTTC

abundance: once
j_gene: TRBJ2-4
d_gene: .
v_gene: TRBV20-1
CDR3aa: CSARVGDIQYF
CDR3nt: TGCAGTGCTAGGGTTGGGGACATTCAGTACTTC

abundance: .
j_gene: TRBJ1-3
d_gene: .
v_gene: TRBV10-3
CDR3aa: CAISETSENTIYF
CDR3nt: TGTGCCATCAGTGAGACGTCGGAAAACACCATATATTTT

abundance: .
j_gene: TRBJ1-1
d_gene: TRBD1
v_gene: TRBV11-2
CDR3aa: CASSLRDRGMRTEAFF
CDR3nt: TGTGCCAGCAGCTTAAGGGACAGGGGGATGAGAACTGAAGCTTTCTTT

abundance: .
j_gene: TRBJ1-1
d_gene: .
v_gene: TRBV30
CDR3aa: CAWSVRASRGRAFF
CDR3nt: TGTGCCTGGAGTGTACGAGCGTCCCGCGGGAGGGCTTTCTTT

abundance: few
j_gene: TRBJ1-2
d_gene: .
v_gene: TRBV6-2/TRBV6-3
CDR3aa: CASSAGSYGYTF
CDR3nt: TGTGCCAGCAGCGCTGGGTCTTATGGCTACACCTTC

abundance: .
j_gene: TRBJ1-2
d_gene: .
v_gene: TRBV7-9
CDR3aa: CASSLFGYTF
CDR3nt: TGTGCCAGCAGCTTATTTGGCTACACCTTC

abundance: .
j_gene: TRBJ1-2
d_gene: TRBD1
v_gene: TRBV7-9
CDR3aa: CASRSGTGYGYTF
CDR3nt: TGTGCCAGCAGAAGCGGGACAGGGTATGGCTACACCTTC

abundance: .
j_gene: TRBJ1-1
d_gene: .
v_gene: TRBV5-1
CDR3aa: CASSLAGPTEAFF
CDR3nt: TGCGCCAGCAGCTTGGCTGGGCCCACTGAAGCTTTCTTT

abundance: few
j_gene: TRBJ2-1
d_gene: .
v_gene: TRBV15
CDR3aa: CATSSLSGYNEQFF
CDR3nt: TGTGCCACCAGCAGCCTTAGTGGCTACAATGAGCAGTTCTTC

abundance: .
j_gene: TRBJ2-3
d_gene: .
v_gene: TRBV18
CDR3aa: CASSPGVNTDTQYF
CDR3nt: TGTGCCAGCTCACCAGGGGTTAACACAGATACGCAGTATTTT

abundance: once
j_gene: TRBJ1-2
d_gene: .
v_gene: TRBV7-9
CDR3aa: CASSLDNYGYTF
CDR3nt: TGTGCCAGCAGCTTAGATAACTATGGCTACACCTTC

abundance: .
j_gene: TRBJ1-2
d_gene: .
v_gene: TRBV28
CDR3aa: CASSLNYGYTF
CDR3nt: TGTGCCAGCAGTTTGAACTATGGCTACACCTTC

abundance: .
j_gene: TRBJ1-3
d_gene: .
v_gene: TRBV10-3
CDR3aa: CATLAGGLGNTIYF
CDR3nt: TGTGCCACCCTGGCCGGGGGGCTCGGAAACACCATATATTTT

abundance: .
j_gene: TRBJ1-2
d_gene: .
v_gene: TRBV13
CDR3aa: CASSSRRVYGYTF
CDR3nt: TGTGCCAGCAGCTCTCGACGAGTCTATGGCTACACCTTC

abundance: few
j_gene: TRBJ2-5
d_gene: .
v_gene: TRBV6-2/TRBV6-3
CDR3aa: CASSSHEPETQYF
CDR3nt: TGTGCCAGCAGTTCCCATGAACCGGAGACCCAGTACTTC